This T cell receptor (beta chain) was sequenced for a study of cytomegalovirus exposure and HLA in healthy donors. Study-level points and caveats: The sole available immune exposure information was CMV serostatus. TCR beta V- and J-gene trimming, according to a later analysis, was linked to a missense DCLRE1C variant.

13 Jbeta primers and 60 Vbeta primers were used for the PCR. Only in-frame clones appear in the TCRdb table, and some are missing; sequencing was by immunoSEQ multiplex PCR. The sample contains 130,000 to 150,000 clones, roughly 78% of which appear only once. With regard to this clone: Its cognate antigen is unknown.

The CDR3 has 12 residues. Germline V gene sequence: CDR1 SNHLY, CDR2 FYNNEI. Between the trimmed V and J ends, which lost 9 bases and 0 bases, there was a span of 7 bases. The specimen was PBMCs. The receptor's source is a man in his forties in good health and CMV-seropositive. This sequence joins TRBV2 and TRBJ2-3, with TRBD2 as a possible D gene (6 bases). The CDR3 nucleotides read TGTGCCAGGGGGGGAAGCACAGATACGCAGTATTTT. Its protein is CARGGSTDTQYF.